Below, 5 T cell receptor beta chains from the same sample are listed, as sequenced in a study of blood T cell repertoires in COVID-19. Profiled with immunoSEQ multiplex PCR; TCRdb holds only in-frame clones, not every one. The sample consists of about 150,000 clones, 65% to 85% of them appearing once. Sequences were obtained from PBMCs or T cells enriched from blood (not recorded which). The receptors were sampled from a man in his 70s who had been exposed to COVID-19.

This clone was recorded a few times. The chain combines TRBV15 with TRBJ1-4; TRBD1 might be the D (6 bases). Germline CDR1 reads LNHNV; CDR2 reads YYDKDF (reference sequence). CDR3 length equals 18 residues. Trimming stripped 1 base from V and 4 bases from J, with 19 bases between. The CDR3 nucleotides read TGTGCCACCAGCAGAGGTGGTGGGCTCAGGGGAGTTAATGAAAAACTGTTTTTT. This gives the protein CATSRGGGLRGVNEKLFF.

The CDR3 spells CASSIGGGGNQETQYF. The CDR3 region has the DNA TGTGCCAGTAGTATTGGCGGGGGAGGCAACCAAGAGACCCAGTACTTC. The rearrangement uses TRBV19 and TRBJ2-5; 7 nucleotides agree with TRBD2. J gave up 0 bases and V 3 bases, and 7 bases lay outside the gene matches. Germline V gene data show CDR1 as LNHDA and CDR2 as SQIVND (reference sequence). The CDR3 spans 16 residues.

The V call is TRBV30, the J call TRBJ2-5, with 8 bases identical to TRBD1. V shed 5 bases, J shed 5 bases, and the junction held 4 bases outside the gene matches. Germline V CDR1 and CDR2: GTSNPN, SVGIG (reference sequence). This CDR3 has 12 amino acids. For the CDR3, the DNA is TGTGCCTGGTCGACAGGGGCCGAGACCCAGTACTTC. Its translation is CAWSTGAETQYF.

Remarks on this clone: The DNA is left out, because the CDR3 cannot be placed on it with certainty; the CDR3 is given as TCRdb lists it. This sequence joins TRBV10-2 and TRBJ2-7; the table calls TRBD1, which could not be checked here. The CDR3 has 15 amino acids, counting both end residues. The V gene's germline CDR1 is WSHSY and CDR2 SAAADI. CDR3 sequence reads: CASSTSTLSSYEQYF.

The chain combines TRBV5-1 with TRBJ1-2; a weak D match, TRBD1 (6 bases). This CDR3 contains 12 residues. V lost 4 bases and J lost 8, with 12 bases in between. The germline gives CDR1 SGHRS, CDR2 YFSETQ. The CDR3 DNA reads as TGCGCCAGCAGCGTAGACAGGCACGGCTACACCTTC. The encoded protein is CASSVDRHGYTF. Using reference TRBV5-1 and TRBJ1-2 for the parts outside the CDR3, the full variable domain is KAGVTQTPRYLIKTRGQQVTLSCSPISGHRSVSWYQQTPGQGLQFLFEYFSETQRNKGNFPGRFSGRQFSNSRSEMNVSTLELGDSALYLCASSVDRHGYTFGSGTRLTVV.